This T cell receptor beta chain was recorded in a study of T cell responses to AZD1222 COVID-19 vaccine. Whole-study findings and limits: Reports indicate that nearly half of spike-specific TCRs are directed at unmutated variant regions. Sampling that yielded the repertoires occurred only after the peak T cell response. The study found Spike-specific TCR breadth and depth rose after two AZD1222 doses. The number of AZD1222 recipients seropositive at baseline was only five to seven.

The data were produced by immunoSEQ multiplex PCR, yet TCRdb's version contains in-frame clones alone and is incomplete. There are 120,000 or so clones in the sample; around 80% occur only once, and roughly a quarter lies in the top ten. About this clone: What it recognizes is unknown.

The sequence derives from an adult who received the AZD1222 COVID-19 vaccine. Sequenced here: peripheral blood, sampled 28 days after the second AZD1222 dose.

The CDR3 sequence: CASSIEDRVTGELFF. The CDR3 DNA is TGTGCCAGTAGTATAGAAGACAGGGTAACCGGGGAGCTGTTTTTT. The chain joins TRBV19 to TRBJ2-2; 7 bases agree with TRBD1. This CDR3 comprises 15 residues. Per the germline V gene, CDR1 is LNHDA and CDR2 is SQIVND (reference sequence). Trimming at V came to 0 bases and at J to 5 bases, leaving 3 bases not matched to a gene.